Listed below are T cell receptor beta chains from one sample, sequenced in a study of cytomegalovirus exposure and HLA in healthy donors. Measured with immunoSEQ multiplex PCR; TCRdb has only the in-frame clones, and not every one. The repertoire table contains some 75,000 clones. Material for sequencing was PBMCs. The source of these receptors is a boy aged 10-17 years in good health and CMV-seronegative. The CDR3 runs from the conserved cysteine through the conserved F or W. Each record gives: V gene, J gene, D gene, CDR3 protein, CDR3 DNA. The D gene is left open where the match is weak.

>TRBV25-1|TRBJ2-1|-
CASSESPESSYNEQFF
TGTGCCAGCAGTGAATCTCCGGAGAGCTCCTACAATGAGCAGTTCTTC
>TRBV30|TRBJ2-1|TRBD2
CALSRGKAGGGSDNEQFF
TGTGCCTTGAGTAGAGGTAAAGCGGGAGGGGGTTCCGACAATGAGCAGTTCTTC
>TRBV5-1|TRBJ2-5|-
CASSLRSSAQETQYF
TGCGCCAGCAGCTTGCGGTCTAGCGCACAAGAGACCCAGTACTTC
>TRBV4-2|TRBJ2-5|-
CASSQGTNPEETQYF
TGTGCCAGCAGCCAAGGGACTAACCCGGAGGAGACCCAGTACTTC
>TRBV4-1|TRBJ2-7|-
CASSQDHGLDEQYF
TGCGCCAGCAGCCAAGATCACGGTTTAGACGAGCAGTACTTC
>TRBV18|TRBJ1-2|TRBD1
CASSLDRAYGYTF
TGTGCCAGCTCACTCGACAGGGCATATGGCTACACCTTC
>TRBV19|TRBJ1-2|TRBD1
CASTKLGQAVLDGYTF
TGTGCCAGTACAAAACTCGGACAGGCCGTACTTGATGGCTACACCTTC
>TRBV29-1|TRBJ2-1|-
CSVEERGRYNEQFF
TGCAGCGTTGAAGAGCGGGGGCGCTACAATGAGCAGTTCTTC
>TRBV5-4|TRBJ1-1|-
CASSLGAGIGTEAFF
TGTGCCAGCAGCTTGGGGGCAGGGATAGGAACTGAAGCTTTCTTT
>TRBV7-8|TRBJ2-1|-
CASSLLASSDNEQFF
TGTGCCAGCAGCTTATTAGCGAGCTCCGACAATGAGCAGTTCTTC